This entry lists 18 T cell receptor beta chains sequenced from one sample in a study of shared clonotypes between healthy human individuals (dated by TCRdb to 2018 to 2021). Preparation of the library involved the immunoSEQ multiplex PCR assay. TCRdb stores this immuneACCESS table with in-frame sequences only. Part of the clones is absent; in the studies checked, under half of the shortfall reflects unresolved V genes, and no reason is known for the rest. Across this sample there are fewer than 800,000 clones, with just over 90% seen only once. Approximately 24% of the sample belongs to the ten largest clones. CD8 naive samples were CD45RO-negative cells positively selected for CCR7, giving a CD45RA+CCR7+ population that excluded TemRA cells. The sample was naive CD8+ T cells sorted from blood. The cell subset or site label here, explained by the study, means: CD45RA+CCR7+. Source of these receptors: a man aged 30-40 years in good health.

CDR3 nucleotides: TGTGCCACGGCCTCTGGGGCCAACGTCCTGACTTTC. It specifies CATASGANVLTF. The J gene is TRBJ2-6, the V gene TRBV27; D gene uncertain. Looked up from germline, CDR1 is MNHEY and CDR2 is SMNVEV (reference sequence). V was trimmed by 10 bases and J by 0 bases, leaving 4 bases between them. This CDR3 is 12 amino acids long.

DNA for the CDR3: TGTGCCAGCAGCCTAAGCCCGACAGGGGAATACAATGAGCAGTTCTTC. This sequence encodes CASSLSPTGEYNEQFF. This chain uses TRBV7-9 with TRBJ2-1; 8 bases map to TRBD1. Germline V gives CDR1 SEHNR, CDR2 FQNEAQ (reference sequence). The CDR3 spans 16 residues. V lost 5 bases, J lost 4 bases, and 10 bases stayed unmatched.

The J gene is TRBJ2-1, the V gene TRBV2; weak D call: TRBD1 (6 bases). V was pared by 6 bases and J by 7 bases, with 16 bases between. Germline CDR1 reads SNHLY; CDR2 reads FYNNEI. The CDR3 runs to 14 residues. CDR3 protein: CASSPSRGLNEQFF. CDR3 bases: TGTGCCAGCAGCCCCTCGAGGGGGTTAAATGAGCAGTTCTTC. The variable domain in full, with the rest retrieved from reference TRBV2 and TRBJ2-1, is EPEVTQTPSHQVTQMGQEVILRCVPISNHLYFYWYRQILGQKVEFLVSFYNNEISEKSEIFDDQFSVERPDGSNFTLKIRSTKLEDSAMYFCASSPSRGLNEQFFGPGTRLTVL.

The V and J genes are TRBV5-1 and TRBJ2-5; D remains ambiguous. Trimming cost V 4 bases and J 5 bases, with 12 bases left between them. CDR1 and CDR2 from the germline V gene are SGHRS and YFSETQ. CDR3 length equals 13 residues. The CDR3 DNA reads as TGCGCCAGCAGCCTTACTGTCGCGGAGACCCAGTACTTC. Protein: CASSLTVAETQYF.

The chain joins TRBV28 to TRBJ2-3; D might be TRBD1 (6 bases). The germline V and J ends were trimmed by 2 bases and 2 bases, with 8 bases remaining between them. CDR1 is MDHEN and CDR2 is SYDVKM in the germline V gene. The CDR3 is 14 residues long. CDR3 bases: TGTGCCAGCAGTTTAGGACAGCACACAGATACGCAGTATTTT. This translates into CASSLGQHTDTQYF. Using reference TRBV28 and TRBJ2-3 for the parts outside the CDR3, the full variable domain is DVKVTQSSRYLVKRTGEKVFLECVQDMDHENMFWYRQDPGLGLRLIYFSYDVKMKEKGDIPEGYSVSREKKERFSLILESASTNQTSMYLCASSLGQHTDTQYFGPGTRLTVL.

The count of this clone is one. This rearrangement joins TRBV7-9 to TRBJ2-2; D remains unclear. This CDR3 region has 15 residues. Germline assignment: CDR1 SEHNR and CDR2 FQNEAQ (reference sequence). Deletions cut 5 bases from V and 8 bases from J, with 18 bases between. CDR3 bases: TGTGCCAGCAGCCCCCCCGGCCCAGACGTGGGGGAGCTGTTTTTT. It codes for CASSPPGPDVGELFF.

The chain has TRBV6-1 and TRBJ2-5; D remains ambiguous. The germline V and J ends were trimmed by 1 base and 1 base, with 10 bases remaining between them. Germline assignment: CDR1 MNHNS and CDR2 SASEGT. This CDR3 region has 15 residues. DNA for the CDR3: TGTGCCAGCAGTGAAGAATGGCACATCCAAGAGACCCAGTACTTC. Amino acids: CASSEEWHIQETQYF.

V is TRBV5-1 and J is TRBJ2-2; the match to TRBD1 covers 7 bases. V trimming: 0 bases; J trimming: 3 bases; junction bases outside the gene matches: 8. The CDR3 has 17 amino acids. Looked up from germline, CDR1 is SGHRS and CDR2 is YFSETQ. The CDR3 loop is CASSLAWRQGYTGELFF. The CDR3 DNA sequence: TGCGCCAGCAGCTTGGCCTGGAGACAGGGTTACACCGGGGAGCTGTTTTTT.

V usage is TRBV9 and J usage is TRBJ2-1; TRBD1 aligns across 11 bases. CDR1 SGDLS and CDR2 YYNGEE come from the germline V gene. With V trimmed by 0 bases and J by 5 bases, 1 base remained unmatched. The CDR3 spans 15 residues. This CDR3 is CASSVGDRGDNEQFF. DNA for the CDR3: TGTGCCAGCAGCGTAGGGGACAGGGGGGACAATGAGCAGTTCTTC.

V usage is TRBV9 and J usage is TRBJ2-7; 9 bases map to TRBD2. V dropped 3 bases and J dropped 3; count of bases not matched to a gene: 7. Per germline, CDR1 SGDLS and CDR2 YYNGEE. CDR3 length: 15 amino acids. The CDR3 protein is CASSAAGGGVYEQYF. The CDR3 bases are TGTGCCAGCAGCGCAGCGGGAGGAGGCGTCTACGAGCAGTACTTC.

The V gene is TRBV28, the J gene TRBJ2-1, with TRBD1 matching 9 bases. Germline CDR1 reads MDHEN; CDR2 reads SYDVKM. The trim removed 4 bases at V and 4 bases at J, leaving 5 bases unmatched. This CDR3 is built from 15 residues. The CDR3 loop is CASSSGTGPYNEQFF. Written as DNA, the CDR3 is TGTGCCAGCAGTTCAGGGACAGGGCCATACAATGAGCAGTTCTTC.

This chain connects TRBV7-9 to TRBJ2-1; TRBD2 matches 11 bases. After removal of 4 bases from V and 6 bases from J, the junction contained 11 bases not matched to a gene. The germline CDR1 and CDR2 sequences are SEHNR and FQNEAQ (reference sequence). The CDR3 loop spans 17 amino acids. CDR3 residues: CASSSATSGDRRNEQFF. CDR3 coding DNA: TGTGCCAGCAGCTCCGCGACTAGCGGGGATCGGCGCAATGAGCAGTTCTTC.

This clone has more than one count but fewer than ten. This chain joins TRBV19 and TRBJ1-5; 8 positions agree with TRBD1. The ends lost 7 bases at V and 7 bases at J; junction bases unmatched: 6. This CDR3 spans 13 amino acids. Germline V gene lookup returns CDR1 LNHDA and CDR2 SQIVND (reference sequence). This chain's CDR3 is CASTDRVLQPQHF. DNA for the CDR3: TGTGCCAGTACGGACAGGGTGTTACAGCCCCAGCATTTT.

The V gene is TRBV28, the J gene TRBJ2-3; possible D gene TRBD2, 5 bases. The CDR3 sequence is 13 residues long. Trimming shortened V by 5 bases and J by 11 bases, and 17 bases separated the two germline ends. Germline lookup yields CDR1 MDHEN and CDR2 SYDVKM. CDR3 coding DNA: TGTGCCAGCAGTCCTAGACTCGTGAGGGAGCAGTATTTT. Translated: CASSPRLVREQYF.

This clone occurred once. The CDR3 protein is CASSPADGAGNIQYF. CDR3 sequence (DNA): TGTGCCAGCAGCCCCGCGGACGGTGCCGGGAACATTCAGTACTTC. This chain joins TRBV7-3 and TRBJ2-4; D not certain. This CDR3 has 15 residues. From germline, CDR1 is SGHTA and CDR2 FQGTGA. With 5 bases removed from V and 7 bases from J, the gap between germline ends came to 18 bases.

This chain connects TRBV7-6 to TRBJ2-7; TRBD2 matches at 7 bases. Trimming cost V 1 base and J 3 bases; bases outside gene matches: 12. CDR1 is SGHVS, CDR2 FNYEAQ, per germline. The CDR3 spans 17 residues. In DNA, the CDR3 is TGTGCCAGCAGCTTAGAGCTTGCCGGGACTACTAACTACGAGCAGTACTTC. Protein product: CASSLELAGTTNYEQYF.

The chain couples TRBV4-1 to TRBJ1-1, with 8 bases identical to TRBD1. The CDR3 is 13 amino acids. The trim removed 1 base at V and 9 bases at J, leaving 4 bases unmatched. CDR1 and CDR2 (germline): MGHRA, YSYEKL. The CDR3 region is CASSQVGQGKAFF. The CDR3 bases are TGCGCCAGCAGCCAAGTTGGACAGGGCAAAGCTTTCTTT.

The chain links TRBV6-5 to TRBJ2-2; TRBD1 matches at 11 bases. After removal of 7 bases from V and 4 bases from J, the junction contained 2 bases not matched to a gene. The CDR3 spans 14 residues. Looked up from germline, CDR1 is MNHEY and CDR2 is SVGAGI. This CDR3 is CASTGQGGTGELFF. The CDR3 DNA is TGTGCCAGCACGGGACAGGGGGGCACCGGGGAGCTGTTTTTT.